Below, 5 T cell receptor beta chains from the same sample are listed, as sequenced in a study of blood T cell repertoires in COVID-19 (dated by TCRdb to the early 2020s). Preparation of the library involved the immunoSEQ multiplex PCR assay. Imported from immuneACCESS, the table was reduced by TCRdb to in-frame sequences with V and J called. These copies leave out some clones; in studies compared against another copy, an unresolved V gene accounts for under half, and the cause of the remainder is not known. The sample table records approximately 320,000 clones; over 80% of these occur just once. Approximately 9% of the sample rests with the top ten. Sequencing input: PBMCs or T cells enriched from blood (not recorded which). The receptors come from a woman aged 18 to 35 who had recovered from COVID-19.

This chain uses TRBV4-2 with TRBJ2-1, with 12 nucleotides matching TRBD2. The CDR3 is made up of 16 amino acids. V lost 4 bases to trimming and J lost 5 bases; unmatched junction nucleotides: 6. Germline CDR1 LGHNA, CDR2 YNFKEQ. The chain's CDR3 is CASSRHTSGGNNEQFF. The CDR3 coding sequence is TGTGCCAGCAGCCGCCATACTAGCGGGGGGAACAATGAGCAGTTCTTC.

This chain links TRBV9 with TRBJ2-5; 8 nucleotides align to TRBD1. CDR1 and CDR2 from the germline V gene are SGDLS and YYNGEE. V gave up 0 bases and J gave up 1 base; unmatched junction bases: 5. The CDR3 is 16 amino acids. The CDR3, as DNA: TGTGCCAGCAGCGTAGGATGGGGACAGGTCCAAGAGACCCAGTACTTC. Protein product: CASSVGWGQVQETQYF.

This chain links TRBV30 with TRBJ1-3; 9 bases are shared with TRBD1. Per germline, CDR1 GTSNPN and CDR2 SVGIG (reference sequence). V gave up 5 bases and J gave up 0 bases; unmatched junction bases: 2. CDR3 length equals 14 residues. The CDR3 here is CAWGTGLSGNTIYF. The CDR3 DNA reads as TGTGCCTGGGGGACAGGGCTCTCTGGAAACACCATATATTTT.

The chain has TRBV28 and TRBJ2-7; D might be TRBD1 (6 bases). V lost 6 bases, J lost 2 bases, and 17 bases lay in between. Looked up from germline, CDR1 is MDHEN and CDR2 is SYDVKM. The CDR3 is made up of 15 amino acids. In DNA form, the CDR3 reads TGTGCCAGCAGCCCCCGGCAGGGGTCCGCCTACGAGCAGTACTTC. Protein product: CASSPRQGSAYEQYF. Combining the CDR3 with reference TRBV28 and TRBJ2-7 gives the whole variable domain DVKVTQSSRYLVKRTGEKVFLECVQDMDHENMFWYRQDPGLGLRLIYFSYDVKMKEKGDIPEGYSVSREKKERFSLILESASTNQTSMYLCASSPRQGSAYEQYFGPGTRLTVT.

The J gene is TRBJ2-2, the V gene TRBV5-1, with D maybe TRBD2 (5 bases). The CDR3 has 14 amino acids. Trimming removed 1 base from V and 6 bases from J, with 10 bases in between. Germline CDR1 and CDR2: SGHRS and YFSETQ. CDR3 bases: TGCGCCAGCAGCTTGAACGTGGGAGCCGGGGAGCTGTTTTTT. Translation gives CASSLNVGAGELFF.